This T cell receptor beta chain was recorded in a study of blood T cells in healthy people across ages. Sample-barcoded 5' priming and a J-beta primer mix drove a second PCR of 7 to 11 cycles. TCRdb ran MiXCR on the 5' RACE reads and lists one entry per CDR3 protein. Among more than 800,000 distinct CDR3 sequences listed, less than 35% were seen once. This CDR3 region has 16 residues. Germline V lookup: CDR1 SGHNT, CDR2 YENEEA. Trimming shortened V by 0 bases and J by 0 bases, and 8 bases separated the two germline ends. Sequencing was carried out using blood. The chain couples TRBV11-3 to TRBJ1-4; weak D call: TRBD1 (6 bases). The source is a woman over 75 in good health. The CDR3 DNA is TGTGCCAGCAGCTTAGAGGGGGCTACAACTAATGAAAAACTGTTTTTT. This encodes CASSLEGATTNEKLFF.